These 8 T cell receptor beta chains came from one sample sequenced in a study of control samples from healthy donors and cancer patients. Here immunoSEQ multiplex PCR was the method, and the copy in TCRdb shows in-frame clones only, minus some. Seen here are about 150,000 clones, 93% observed once, and the top ten hold under 2.5%. Sequenced: blood. These receptor sequences come from a man aged 45-65 years in good health.

The genes are TRBV15 and TRBJ2-5; the D gene could be TRBD1 or TRBD2 (6 bases each). V gave up 3 bases and J gave up 3 bases, with 14 bases separating them. This CDR3 region has 15 residues. Germline loops: CDR1 LNHNV, CDR2 YYDKDF (reference sequence). CDR3 in DNA: TGTGCCACCAGCAGGGGAGCGGAGGGGGAAGAGACCCAGTACTTC. Translating it yields CATSRGAEGEETQYF.

The DNA for the CDR3 is TGTGCCAGCAAGGCAGGGCCCTCCTACGAGCAGTACTTC. This sequence encodes CASKAGPSYEQYF. The J gene is TRBJ2-7, the V gene TRBV28, with D tentatively TRBD1 (5 bases). V was shortened by 7 bases and J by 0 bases, with 10 bases between the two germline ends. CDR1 and CDR2 (germline): MDHEN, SYDVKM. The CDR3 totals 13 residues.

The chain couples TRBV7-9 to TRBJ2-5, with 9 bases identical to TRBD1. V shed 5 bases and J 0 bases; nucleotides not matched to a gene: 4. The germline CDR1 and CDR2 sequences are SEHNR and FQNEAQ (reference sequence). The CDR3 contains 15 residues. Here the CDR3 reads CASSPGQGYQETQYF. Written as DNA, the CDR3 is TGTGCCAGCAGCCCGGGACAGGGCTACCAAGAGACCCAGTACTTC.

This clone was seen a handful of times. The chain links TRBV2 to TRBJ1-2; TRBD1 aligns across 7 bases. The V segment lost 4 bases and the J segment 4 bases; nucleotides outside the gene matches: 6. CDR1 is SNHLY and CDR2 is FYNNEI in the germline V gene. The CDR3 extends over 14 amino acids. The CDR3 protein is CASSVTGLGYGYTF. In nucleotides, the CDR3 is TGTGCCAGCAGTGTGACAGGGTTGGGCTATGGCTACACCTTC.

The chain uses TRBV5-6 and TRBJ2-7; D is perhaps TRBD2 (6 bases). The CDR3 is made up of 15 amino acids. Trimming cost V 4 bases and J 0 bases, with 14 bases left between them. CDR1 is SGHDT and CDR2 is YYEEEE in the germline V gene. The CDR3 sequence is CASSPTSGSSYEQYF. Written as DNA, the CDR3 is TGTGCCAGCAGCCCTACCTCCGGGAGCTCCTACGAGCAGTACTTC.

This rearrangement joins TRBV15 to TRBJ1-1; D might be TRBD1 (5 bases). The CDR3 is 17 residues long. Deletions cut 8 bases from V and 5 bases from J, with 27 bases between. Per the germline V gene, CDR1 is LNHNV and CDR2 is YYDKDF (reference sequence). CDR3 bases: TGTGCCACCCCCCGGACCCGGGGGGGGGACCGTGGGACTGAAGCTTTCTTT. As protein: CATPRTRGGDRGTEAFF.

The chain couples TRBV5-6 to TRBJ2-3; D not resolved. CDR3 length equals 14 residues. Germline V gene sequence: CDR1 SGHDT, CDR2 YYEEEE. V was trimmed by 6 bases and J by 0 bases, leaving 11 bases between them. CDR3 DNA: TGTGCCAGCACAGGACGGGTCAGCACAGATACGCAGTATTTT. It is translated as CASTGRVSTDTQYF.

V gene TRBV18 combines with J gene TRBJ1-6; 8 bases agree with TRBD1. The ends lost 4 bases at V and 6 bases at J; junction bases unmatched: 5. The CDR3 consists of 15 residues. Germline CDR1 reads KGHSH; CDR2 reads LQKENI. CDR3 nucleotide sequence: TGTGCCAGCTCACTATCGGGACAGGCTAATTCACCCCTCCACTTT. Its translation: CASSLSGQANSPLHF.